This T cell receptor (beta chain) was sequenced in a study of blood T cell repertoires in COVID-19. Across the study: Sources were T cells, B-cell-depleted T cells, or PBMCs; the material itself was cDNA or gDNA.

Some clones are missing from TCRdb's copy, which holds only in-frame ones; the method was immunoSEQ multiplex PCR. The data hold more than 350,000 clones, with approximately 87% observed a single time. This CDR3 spans 17 amino acids. Trimming removed 5 bases from V and 0 bases from J, with 17 bases in between. Germline V gives CDR1 SGHAT, CDR2 FQNNGV. The V gene is TRBV11-2, the J gene TRBJ1-5, with D hard to call. The receptor was isolated from a woman in her thirties with COVID-19, enrolled during active disease. Sequencing input: peripheral blood. CDR3 bases: TGTGCCAGCAGCCCCAGCACCGCGGTTTATAGCAATCAGCCCCAGCATTTT. As protein: CASSPSTAVYSNQPQHF.